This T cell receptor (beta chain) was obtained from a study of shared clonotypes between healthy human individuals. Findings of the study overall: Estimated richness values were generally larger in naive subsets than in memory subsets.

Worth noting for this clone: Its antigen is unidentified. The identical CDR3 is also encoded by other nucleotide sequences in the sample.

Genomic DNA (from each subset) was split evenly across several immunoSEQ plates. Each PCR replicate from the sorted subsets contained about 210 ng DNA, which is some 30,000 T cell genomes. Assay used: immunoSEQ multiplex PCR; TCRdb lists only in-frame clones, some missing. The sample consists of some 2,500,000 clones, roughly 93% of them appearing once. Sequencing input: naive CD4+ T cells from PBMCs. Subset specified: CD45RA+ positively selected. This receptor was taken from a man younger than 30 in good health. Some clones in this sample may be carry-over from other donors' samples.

The CDR3 region is CASSPGTSGYNEQFF. The CDR3 nucleotides are TGTGCCAGCTCACCCGGGACTAGCGGCTACAATGAGCAGTTCTTC. The J gene is TRBJ2-1, the V gene TRBV18; 11 nucleotides agree with TRBD2. CDR3 length equals 15 residues. Germline-derived CDR1 and CDR2 are KGHSH and LQKENI. J was trimmed by 3 bases and V by 3 bases; bases with no gene match: 1.